Following are 10 T cell receptor beta chains from one sample sequenced in a study of early T cells in non-severe SARS-CoV-2 infection. TCRdb reprocessed the 5' RACE reads with MiXCR, giving one entry per CDR3 protein. This table holds tens of thousands of distinct CDR3 sequences, roughly an eighth found once. The specimen sequenced was whole blood. The source of these receptors is an adult who was a healthcare worker with PCR-confirmed SARS-CoV-2 infection or an uninfected control (not recorded which).

V and J are TRBV30 and TRBJ2-1; no clear D. With 4 bases removed from V and 0 bases from J, the gap between germline ends came to 13 bases. The germline CDR1 and CDR2 sequences are GTSNPN and SVGIG (reference sequence). The CDR3 covers 15 residues. The CDR3 nucleotides are TGTGCCTGGACTGTCCGGTTAAGCTCCTACAATGAGCAGTTCTTC. It translates to CAWTVRLSSYNEQFF.

The gene calls are TRBV28 and TRBJ2-3, with unresolved D. The V gene lost 6 bases and the J gene lost 0 bases, with 7 bases spanning the gap. Germline V gene sequence: CDR1 MDHEN, CDR2 SYDVKM. The CDR3 is 13 amino acids. The CDR3 region is CASRITSTDTQYF. The CDR3 DNA sequence: TGTGCCAGCAGAATTACTAGCACAGATACGCAGTATTTT.

The V gene is TRBV19, the J gene TRBJ2-7; a weak D match, TRBD2 (6 bases). Germline V gene data show CDR1 as LNHDA and CDR2 as SQIVND (reference sequence). The V and J ends lost 7 bases and 2 bases respectively, with 15 bases between them. The CDR3 is 14 residues long. CDR3: CASTPGGYAYEQYF. The CDR3 coding sequence is TGTGCCAGTACCCCCGGGGGTTACGCCTACGAGCAGTACTTC.

J is TRBJ1-1 and V is TRBV5-1; D not certain. The CDR3 covers 14 residues. Trimming took 5 bases from V and 1 from J, leaving 12 bases between them. The germline CDR1 and CDR2 sequences are SGHRS and YFSETQ. Written as DNA, the CDR3 is TGCGCCAGCAGGCCAGATGTTGCGAACACTGAAGCTTTCTTT. Amino acid sequence: CASRPDVANTEAFF.

CDR3 DNA sequence: TGCAGCGTTTCGGGGGACTCTGGGGCCAACGTCCTGACTTTC. Translating gives CSVSGDSGANVLTF. The V call is TRBV29-1, the J call TRBJ2-6, with D possibly being TRBD2 (6 bases). In germline, CDR1 is SQVTM, CDR2 ANQGSEA. V was cut by 5 bases and J by 0 bases, with 8 bases left in between. The length of the CDR3 is 14 residues.

In regard to this clonotype: A read error may explain this, as a much larger clone is one base away. The chain recombines TRBV6-5 with TRBJ1-4; D unresolved. CDR1 is MNHEY and CDR2 is SVGAGI in the germline V gene. The CDR3 sequence is 15 residues long. CDR3 nucleotides: TGTGCCAGCAGTATATACTCAGCTCGGGATGAAAATCTGTTTTTT. Its protein is CASSIYSARDENLFF.

This clonotype showed up many times. The genes are TRBV12-5 and TRBJ1-1, with a possible D match to TRBD1 (5 bases). The CDR3 has 14 amino acids. The V and J ends lost 7 bases and 0 bases respectively, with 12 bases between them. Germline V CDR1 and CDR2: LGHNT, FRNRAP. Written as DNA, the CDR3 is TGTGCTAGTGCCCAGGAGACAGTGAACACTGAAGCTTTCTTT. This sequence encodes CASAQETVNTEAFF.

Many counts were recorded for this clonotype. The chain couples TRBV27 to TRBJ2-1; 7 bases agree with TRBD2. CDR1 and CDR2 from the germline V gene are MNHEY and SMNVEV (reference sequence). CDR3 length equals 15 residues. V lost 4 bases and J lost 1; bases outside the gene matches: 4. CDR3 bases: TGTGCCAGCAGTTCGCGCGGGGGTTCCTACAATGAGCAGTTCTTC. Its translation: CASSSRGGSYNEQFF.

In the case of this clonotype: This may stem from a read error, because a much larger clone lies one nucleotide away. The chain employs TRBV12-3 or TRBV12-4 and TRBJ2-1; unclear D gene. The CDR3 loop spans 14 amino acids. CDR3 nucleotide sequence: TGTACCAGCAGTTCCGTCTCGACCCACAATGAGCAGTTCTTC. Translating gives CTSSSVSTHNEQFF.

This clonotype was picked up many times. The CDR3 loop is CASSQVGNTIYF. Here the CDR3 DNA reads TGCGCCAGCAGCCAAGTTGGAAACACCATATATTTT. The V call is TRBV4-1, the J call TRBJ1-3; D ambiguous. V was pared by 1 base and J by 3 bases, with 1 base between. Germline V gene sequence: CDR1 MGHRA, CDR2 YSYEKL. The CDR3 totals 12 residues.